The rows below give T cell receptor beta chains drawn from one sample of a study of cytomegalovirus exposure and HLA in healthy donors. Data came from immunoSEQ multiplex PCR; TCRdb stores just in-frame clones and leaves some out. Altogether about 250,000 clones are present, more than 75% being singletons, with the ten largest covering 9.5% to 15%. Specimen: PBMCs. Receptors were obtained from a man between 18 and 29 years old in good health and CMV-seropositive. Each CDR3 is given without its conserved first and last residue. Not every row has a clone size; where given, it reads once, few, many or a size class.

>TRBJ1-2|-|TRBV5-4
ASSFEKDYGYT
>TRBJ1-2|-|TRBV30
AWGQGNYGYT
>TRBJ2-7|-|TRBV11-2
ASSVLTSSSSYEQY
>TRBJ2-1|-|TRBV2
ASYDPLNNEQF
>TRBJ2-1|-|TRBV5-6
ASIETRLAVYNEQF
>TRBJ1-1|-|TRBV7-8
ASSPRTAANTEAF
>TRBJ1-2|-|TRBV6-1
ASSEYRGYNT
>TRBJ1-5|-|TRBV27
ASSEGHNQPQH
>TRBJ2-7|-|TRBV28
ASRLLRGQRFSSYEQY
>TRBJ2-3|-|TRBV5-1
ASSFQGSTDTQY
>TRBJ1-2|-|TRBV27
AVYSASYGYT
>TRBJ2-3|-|TRBV5-6
ASSPPSGRLTDTQY
>TRBJ1-2|-|TRBV29-1
SVEVPRGSFGYT
>TRBJ1-5|-|TRBV2
ASRDTGGNQPQH
>TRBJ1-2|-|TRBV28
ASSLPDRFKGYT
>TRBJ1-2|-|TRBV4-3
ASSQDRAGLSNYGYT
>TRBJ2-7|few|TRBV10-1
ASHTGTSGSTVSYEQY
>TRBJ1-5|-|TRBV19
ASSIFWGENSNQPQH
>TRBJ2-3|-|TRBV5-6
ASSDFGDTQY
>TRBJ2-2|once|TRBV6-1
ASGQGPGELF
>TRBJ2-2|-|TRBV25-1
ASSESRTGVGTGELF
>TRBJ2-5|-|TRBV28
ASTPDRTEAQY
>TRBJ1-1|few|TRBV7-8
ASSTSSKPGTEAF
>TRBJ2-1|-|TRBV2
ASIAGRIYNEQF
>TRBJ2-7|-|TRBV6-6
ASRSGVYDEQY
>TRBJ2-7|-|TRBV11-1
ASSGGTLEAYEQY
>TRBJ2-7|-|TRBV6-1
ASSEFRGFDPPGEQY
>TRBJ2-7|-|TRBV7-9
ASSQTIRGRQAYEQY
>TRBJ1-1|many|TRBV27
ASSLSVSNEAF
>TRBJ2-1|-|TRBV27
ASSPGLAGVNEQF
>TRBJ2-5|-|TRBV7-2
ASSLLLAGVGVRETQY
>TRBJ1-3|-|TRBV2
ASPGLSGNTIY
>TRBJ2-7|-|TRBV6-1
ASTATTLAYEQY
>TRBJ2-7|-|TRBV4-2
ASSQDVGRGGEQY
>TRBJ2-5|-|TRBV5-1
ASSLGVAGGQETQY
>TRBJ2-5|-|TRBV5-1
ASSLVTEETQY
>TRBJ2-5|-|TRBV6-6
ASSYSIRGEETQY
>TRBJ2-7|-|TRBV29-1
SVTGQAYEQY
>TRBJ2-5|-|TRBV29-1
SVPSRGGPETQY
>TRBJ2-3|-|TRBV27
ASRIPFTDTQY
>TRBJ2-2|-|TRBV4-3
ASSQDRARPGELF